Sequencing of this T cell receptor beta chain was carried out in a study of beta chain features in type 1 diabetes. Study results and caveats: Whatever favoring of shorter templates PCR might show would apply equally to patients and controls. TCRB CDR3s from Type 1 diabetes patients were moderately but significantly shorter in all four CD4+ subsets.

Isolation of CD4+ naive, central memory, regulatory and stem cell-like memory cells was achieved by sorting via CD45RO/CCR7/CD25/CD127/CD95/CD27. As regards this clone: What it binds is unknown.

The CDR3 extends over 16 amino acids. Germline trimming cut 3 bases from V and 6 bases from J; bases unmatched to any gene: 14. Per the germline V gene, CDR1 is GTSNPN and CDR2 is SVGIG (reference sequence). As every portion of the isolated RNA was reverse transcribed, the sequencing read expressed TCRB transcripts. Libraries were prepared by immunoSEQ multiplex PCR; TCRdb keeps only in-frame clonotypes and omits some of them. The profile shows roughly 100,000 clones, roughly 28% of them singletons. What was sequenced was central memory CD4+ T cells from blood. The chain combines TRBV30 with TRBJ2-1; 7 bases are a match to TRBD2. This sequence was found in a woman younger than 35 with type 1 diabetes. CDR3 residues: CAWRVTGTTGGNEQFF. In nucleotides, the CDR3 is TGTGCCTGGAGGGTCACCGGGACTACCGGAGGCAATGAGCAGTTCTTC.